This T cell receptor (beta chain) was captured in a study of response to subunit inactivated influenza vaccine. Study-wide results and caveats: Seasonal influenza vaccination, on each occasion, was suggested by the authors to recruit few new T cells.

This clonotype was counted a few times. Its antigen is undetermined. TCRdb ran MiXCR on the RT-PCR reads and lists one entry per CDR3 protein. The sample includes 490,000 or so distinct CDR3 sequences, around 8% of them seen just once. The V end lost 0 bases, the J end lost 0 bases, and 11 bases lay between the germline ends. The CDR3 loop spans 16 amino acids. Material: PBMCs from blood, obtained 23 months after vaccination. The sequence derives from a man between 45 and 75 years old who received an inactivated influenza vaccine. This chain connects TRBV12-3 or TRBV12-4 to TRBJ2-5, with D tentatively TRBD2 (5 bases). As DNA, the CDR3 is TGTGCCAGCAGTTTAGCGGGTCGGGATTACCAAGAGACCCAGTACTTC. Protein: CASSLAGRDYQETQYF.